The rows below give T cell receptor beta chains drawn from one sample of a study of regulatory T cells in long-lasting Graves disease. Using its own MiXCR run on the multiplex PCR reads, TCRdb lists one record per CDR3 protein. Among under 500,000 distinct CDR3 sequences, less than 25% were seen once, and the ten largest hold 7.8%. Sequenced material: peripheral blood mononuclear cells (PBMCs), taken when the disease was refractory, from a patient treated with antithyroid drugs. All receptors derive from a female donor with Graves disease. Both conserved end residues are part of each CDR3. The D gene is left open where the match is weak. Clone size is shown for a subset of rows, as once, few, many or a class of expanded clone.

D gene	CDR3 length	V gene	J gene	clone size	CDR3 DNA	CDR3 protein
.	15	TRBV7-8	TRBJ2-1	few	TGTGCCAGCAAGGAAGGGCGCTCGCACTACAATGAGCAGTTCTTC	CASKEGRSHYNEQFF
.	13	TRBV24-1	TRBJ1-1	many	TGTGCCACCCAGCCCTCGGGGGGAATTGAAGCTTTCTTT	CATQPSGGIEAFF
.	12	TRBV30	TRBJ1-2	many	TGTGCCTTGAAAGACATGGGCTATGGCTACACCTTC	CALKDMGYGYTF
.	18	TRBV28	TRBJ1-5	many	TGTGCCAGCAGTCCGACCCCCTTCCGGGCAGGGGTGGATCAGCCCCAGCATTTT	CASSPTPFRAGVDQPQHF
.	14	TRBV5-6	TRBJ2-7	.	TGTGCCAGCAGCCAAAACGAACGACTCCTCGAGCAGTACTTC	CASSQNERLLEQYF
TRBD1	15	TRBV7-9	TRBJ1-1	few	TGTGCCAGCAGCGGGTACAGGGGGCGTTACACTGAAGCTTTCTTT	CASSGYRGRYTEAFF
.	14	TRBV2	TRBJ2-7	many	TGTGCCAGCAGTGGACGGCGGGATTCTTACGAGCAGTACTTC	CASSGRRDSYEQYF
.	15	TRBV28	TRBJ1-4	many	TGTGCCAGCACCCCCTGGGAGGGTTTTAATGAAAAACTGTTTTTT	CASTPWEGFNEKLFF
.	14	TRBV2	TRBJ2-4	few	TGTGCCAGCCGGCGGCTACTAGCCAAAAACATTCAGTACTTC	CASRRLLAKNIQYF
.	15	TRBV6-9	TRBJ2-7	few	TGTGCCAGCAGTTTTTTGGGTCCCCGAAGGGACGAGCAGTACTTC	CASSFLGPRRDEQYF
.	17	TRBV24-1	TRBJ2-3	.	TGTGCCACCAGTGATGCAGGAGGGGGTAGATCGAGCGGTACGCAGTATTTT	CATSDAGGGRSSGTQYF
.	16	TRBV5-1	TRBJ2-1	.	TGCGCCAGCAGCTTAAGGGCCAGGAGCTCCTACAATGAGCAGTTCTTC	CASSLRARSSYNEQFF
.	17	TRBV3-1	TRBJ1-1	.	TGTGCCAGCAGCCAAGAAAATTCGGCTCCTAGGACCGCTGAAGCTTTCTTT	CASSQENSAPRTAEAFF
TRBD1	15	TRBV19	TRBJ2-2	many	TGTGCCAGTAGCCCCCGGACAGGGAGAACCGGGGAGCTGTTTTTT	CASSPRTGRTGELFF
.	14	TRBV7-3	TRBJ2-5	.	TGTGCCAGCAGCGAAGTACAGAAACAAGAGACCCAGTACTTC	CASSEVQKQETQYF
TRBD1	16	TRBV7-2	TRBJ2-7	.	TGTGCCAGCAGCGCCGGGACAGGGGGGGTATACGGCGAGCAGTACTTC	CASSAGTGGVYGEQYF
TRBD2	14	TRBV5-4	TRBJ2-7	few	TGTGCCCTAGGTCGGGGAGGGCGGTCGGACGAGCAGTACTTC	CALGRGGRSDEQYF
.	13	TRBV20-1	TRBJ1-5	.	TGCAGTGCTAGGGACAAGGTTGATCAGCCCCAGCATTTT	CSARDKVDQPQHF
TRBD1	16	TRBV12-3/TRBV12-4	TRBJ2-5	many	TGTGCCAGCAGTTCAGGGGGACAGGCCCTACAAGAGACCCAGTACTTC	CASSSGGQALQETQYF
.	16	TRBV27	TRBJ1-3	few	TGTGCCAGCAGTTTATCGAACCCGGGACCTGGGGACACCATATATTTT	CASSLSNPGPGDTIYF
.	16	TRBV7-2	TRBJ1-2	few	TGTGCCAGCAGCTTAGATATCTCCCGGAGGGTCTATGGCTACACCTTC	CASSLDISRRVYGYTF
.	15	TRBV12-3/TRBV12-4	TRBJ1-2	many	TGTGCCAGCAGTTTTGGTCGGAGAACTAACTATGGCTACACCTTC	CASSFGRRTNYGYTF
.	12	TRBV20-1	TRBJ2-3	.	TGCAGTTCGCTAGAGACCTCCAGACCGCAGTATTTT	CSSLETSRPQYF
.	14	TRBV4-1	TRBJ2-7	few	TGCGCCAGCAGCCAAGGAACGTTATGGGACGAGCAGTACTTC	CASSQGTLWDEQYF
.	15	TRBV4-1	TRBJ1-1	few	TGCGCCAGCAGCCAAGGTATGGGGCTGAACACTGAAGCTTTCTTT	CASSQGMGLNTEAFF
TRBD1	13	TRBV28	TRBJ2-5	many	TGTGCCAGCAGTTTGGGGACAGGCCACACCAAGTACTTC	CASSLGTGHTKYF
.	15	TRBV6-1	TRBJ1-3	.	TGTGCCAGCAGGCCCAACGCAAACTCTGGAAACACCATATATTTT	CASRPNANSGNTIYF
TRBD2	17	TRBV7-2	TRBJ2-5	many	TGTGCCAGCAGCTTATCCCTAGCGGGGGAGGTTCCGAAGACCCAGTACTTC	CASSLSLAGEVPKTQYF
.	12	TRBV18	TRBJ2-1	.	TGTGCCAGCTCACCAACGGCCGGTGAGCAGTTCTTC	CASSPTAGEQFF
TRBD2	14	TRBV7-9	TRBJ2-7	few	TGTGCCAGCAGCTTCGGGGCGGGAGACTACGAGCAGTACTTC	CASSFGAGDYEQYF
.	13	TRBV29-1	TRBJ2-5	.	TGCAGCGTTGAATTTGCGGGAAGAGAGACCCAGTACTTC	CSVEFAGRETQYF
.	11	TRBV18	TRBJ2-7	.	TGTGCCAGCTCACCCGATAGCGAGCAGTACTTC	CASSPDSEQYF
.	15	TRBV18	TRBJ1-1	many	TGTGCCAGCTCATCACAGGCCTATGTGAACACTGAAGCTTTCTTT	CASSSQAYVNTEAFF
TRBD1	14	TRBV2	TRBJ2-7	few	TGTGCCAGCAGACCAACAGGGGAGTCCTACGAGCAGTACTTC	CASRPTGESYEQYF
TRBD1	17	TRBV5-1	TRBJ1-2	few	TGCGCCAGCAGCCCCGGACAGGTCCTCCCCAGACATTATGGCTACACCTTC	CASSPGQVLPRHYGYTF
.	15	TRBV7-8	TRBJ2-7	.	TGTGCCAGCAGCTTAAGCAGCTCGGCCCCCTACGAGCAGTACTTC	CASSLSSSAPYEQYF
.	13	TRBV19	TRBJ2-7	few	TGTGCCAGTAGACCTAGGGGCTCCTACGAGCAGTACTTC	CASRPRGSYEQYF
.	13	TRBV29-1	TRBJ2-7	few	TGCAGCGTTATTGTCGCAGGACGGTACGAGCAGTACTTC	CSVIVAGRYEQYF
.	15	TRBV20-1	TRBJ1-5	.	TGCAGTGCTAGGGAAGTAATGGGGTTTGTTCAGCCCCAGCATTTT	CSAREVMGFVQPQHF
.	16	TRBV11-1	TRBJ2-7	.	TGCGCCAGCAGCCATACTAAGGCCGGTGCCTCCTACGAGCAGTACTTC	CASSHTKAGASYEQYF
.	12	TRBV30	TRBJ1-2	many	TGTGCCTGGAGTAACCCGGGGGGAGGCTACACCTTC	CAWSNPGGGYTF
TRBD1	15	TRBV20-1	TRBJ2-7	few	TGCAGTGCTACTCCCTCGACCGGGACAGGGTACGAGCAGTACTTC	CSATPSTGTGYEQYF
.	15	TRBV7-8	TRBJ1-5	many	TGTGCCAGCAGCTCCGGACCTCACCCCAATCAGCCCCAGCATTTT	CASSSGPHPNQPQHF
.	11	TRBV29-1	TRBJ1-1	.	TGCAGCGTTGATACAGGGAATGAAGCTTTCTTT	CSVDTGNEAFF
.	14	TRBV5-4	TRBJ2-7	few	TGTGCCAGCAGCTCCAGATACGGAACCTACGAGCAGTACTTC	CASSSRYGTYEQYF
.	16	TRBV10-3	TRBJ2-2	many	TGTGCCATCAGTTCCTACGGGGGATACCAAGGCGGGGAGCTGTTTTTT	CAISSYGGYQGGELFF
.	11	TRBV6-5	TRBJ1-5	few	TGTGCCAGCAGTTACGATCAGCCCCAGCATTTT	CASSYDQPQHF
.	12	TRBV6-2/TRBV6-3	TRBJ2-2	many	TGTGCCAGCAGCTACTTTACCGGGGAGCTGTTTTTT	CASSYFTGELFF
.	16	TRBV20-1	TRBJ2-3	.	TGCAGTGCTAGGCTCTCGGTCACGGGGGGCACAGATACGCAGTATTTT	CSARLSVTGGTDTQYF
.	10	TRBV11-2	TRBJ2-3	.	TGTGCCAGCAGTCTCGGGGGGCAGTATTTT	CASSLGGQYF
.	15	TRBV5-1	TRBJ2-7	many	TGCGCCAGCAGCTTGGAGTTTCACGGTGGCTACGAGCAGTACTTC	CASSLEFHGGYEQYF
.	8	TRBV29-1	TRBJ1-1	.	TGCAGCGTTTTAGGGGTTTTCTTT	CSVLGVFF
.	14	TRBV7-9	TRBJ1-6	.	TGTGCCAGCAGCTTCAACAGGGTTCCGGCACCCCTCCACTTT	CASSFNRVPAPLHF
.	15	TRBV7-2	TRBJ2-5	many	TGTGCCAGCAGCTTAGACAGGGTCGGTTTGAAGACCCAGTACTTC	CASSLDRVGLKTQYF
.	14	TRBV6-9	TRBJ1-2	many	TGTGCCAGCAGTTACTTGGCTGCTAACTATGGCTACACCTTC	CASSYLAANYGYTF
TRBD2	13	TRBV12-3/TRBV12-4	TRBJ2-7	few	TGTGCCAGCAGTTTAAGTCCGGGGGGCGAGCAGTACTTC	CASSLSPGGEQYF